Listed below are T cell receptor beta chains from one sample, sequenced in a study of PD-L1 blockade in urothelial cancer. Clones were sequenced by immunoSEQ multiplex PCR, and TCRdb holds only the in-frame ones, with some missing. This sample has tens of thousands of clones, with roughly four fifths found just once. Sequencing was performed on PBMCs, taken around atezolizumab (anti-PD-L1) treatment. The origin of the receptors is a man aged 70-80 years with urothelial cancer. CDR3s include the opening cysteine and the closing phenylalanine or tryptophan. Fields, in order: CDR3 length, J gene, V gene, D gene, clone size, CDR3 protein, CDR3 DNA. A D gene is named only where the DNA matches it firmly. The size field is filled for only some rows; it gives once, few, many or a size class.

length: 12; J: TRBJ2-2; V: TRBV7-3; D: -; size: few; CDR3: CASSPSAGELFF; DNA: TGTGCCAGCAGCCCTAGCGCCGGGGAGCTGTTTTTT
length: 14; J: TRBJ1-2; V: TRBV6-1; D: -; size: -; CDR3: CASSEQRTGNGYTF; DNA: TGTGCCAGCAGTGAACAGAGAACAGGGAATGGCTACACCTTC
length: 15; J: TRBJ2-1; V: TRBV7-8; D: -; size: -; CDR3: CASSLASGDPNEQFF; DNA: TGTGCCAGCAGCTTAGCGTCCGGGGATCCCAATGAGCAGTTCTTC
length: 12; J: TRBJ2-1; V: TRBV5-6; D: -; size: once; CDR3: CASSLSGREQFF; DNA: TGTGCCAGCAGCTTGAGCGGCAGGGAGCAGTTCTTC
length: 18; J: TRBJ2-2; V: TRBV7-8; D: TRBD2; size: -; CDR3: CASSFGLAGAGNTGELFF; DNA: TGTGCCAGCAGCTTCGGACTAGCGGGAGCAGGGAACACCGGGGAGCTGTTTTTT
length: 15; J: TRBJ1-4; V: TRBV19; D: -; size: few; CDR3: CASRLDNSPNEKLFF; DNA: TGTGCCAGTAGACTAGACAATTCCCCAAATGAAAAACTGTTTTTT
length: 17; J: TRBJ2-5; V: TRBV11-1; D: TRBD2; size: -; CDR3: CASTLTGTSGRFETQYF; DNA: TGTGCCAGCACCCTTACCGGGACTAGCGGGAGGTTTGAGACCCAGTACTTC
length: 13; J: TRBJ2-7; V: TRBV6-1; D: TRBD1; size: once; CDR3: CASRSPTGGEQYF; DNA: TGTGCCAGCAGATCCCCGACAGGGGGCGAGCAGTACTTC
length: 14; J: TRBJ2-7; V: TRBV10-3; D: TRBD1; size: -; CDR3: CASTRGQGLHEQYF; DNA: TGTGCCTCAACGCGGGGACAGGGTTTACACGAGCAGTACTTC
length: 15; J: TRBJ2-7; V: TRBV9; D: TRBD1; size: -; CDR3: CASSPPQGAGDEQYF; DNA: TGTGCCAGCAGCCCCCCCCAGGGGGCTGGCGACGAGCAGTACTTC
length: 16; J: TRBJ2-2; V: TRBV13; D: TRBD2; size: -; CDR3: CASGDSGRRGAGELFF; DNA: TGTGCCAGCGGCGACAGCGGGAGGAGGGGGGCCGGGGAGCTGTTTTTT
length: 14; J: TRBJ2-7; V: TRBV4-3; D: TRBD2; size: -; CDR3: CASSLGGSGYEQYF; DNA: TGCGCCAGCAGCCTCGGAGGTAGCGGGTACGAGCAGTACTTC
length: 13; J: TRBJ2-6; V: TRBV19; D: -; size: -; CDR3: CASRAAGANVLTF; DNA: TGTGCCAGTAGGGCAGCTGGGGCCAACGTCCTGACTTTC
length: 14; J: TRBJ1-5; V: TRBV6-5; D: TRBD1; size: -; CDR3: CASSFTGGVQPQHF; DNA: TGTGCCAGCTCCTTCACAGGGGGGGTACAGCCCCAGCATTTT
length: 11; J: TRBJ2-7; V: TRBV9; D: TRBD2; size: -; CDR3: CASGRGYEQYF; DNA: TGTGCCAGCGGGAGGGGCTACGAGCAGTACTTC
length: 13; J: TRBJ2-3; V: TRBV29-1; D: TRBD2; size: few; CDR3: CSVGAGDTDTQYF; DNA: TGCAGCGTTGGGGCGGGAGACACAGATACGCAGTATTTT
length: 14; J: TRBJ2-5; V: TRBV15; D: TRBD2; size: -; CDR3: CATSRGLAEETQYF; DNA: TGTGCCACCAGCAGAGGTCTAGCGGAAGAGACCCAGTACTTC
length: 13; J: TRBJ2-1; V: TRBV7-2; D: -; size: -; CDR3: CASSSPSYNEQFF; DNA: TGTGCCAGCTCATCCCCCTCCTACAATGAGCAGTTCTTC
length: 15; J: TRBJ1-5; V: TRBV19; D: -; size: -; CDR3: CASSVGGPYNQPQHF; DNA: TGTGCCAGTTCCGTGGGGGGGCCGTACAATCAGCCCCAGCATTTT
length: 14; J: TRBJ2-5; V: TRBV28; D: -; size: -; CDR3: CASSLGAEQETQYF; DNA: TGTGCCAGCAGTTTAGGGGCGGAACAAGAGACCCAGTACTTC
length: 16; J: TRBJ2-7; V: TRBV6-5; D: -; size: -; CDR3: CASSSPGRIGGYEQYF; DNA: TGTGCCAGCAGTTCCCCGGGCCGGATAGGGGGATACGAGCAGTACTTC
length: 15; J: TRBJ1-1; V: TRBV6-5; D: TRBD1; size: -; CDR3: CASSYGGGKNTEAFF; DNA: TGTGCCAGCAGTTACGGAGGGGGCAAGAACACTGAAGCTTTCTTT
length: 15; J: TRBJ1-5; V: TRBV19; D: -; size: once; CDR3: CASKGTGPVAQPQHF; DNA: TGTGCCAGTAAAGGAACAGGGCCGGTCGCTCAGCCCCAGCATTTT
length: 11; J: TRBJ2-5; V: TRBV30; D: -; size: -; CDR3: CAWSAQETQYF; DNA: TGTGCCTGGAGTGCTCAAGAGACCCAGTACTTC
length: 15; J: TRBJ1-4; V: TRBV6-4; D: -; size: -; CDR3: CASSEGGQDNEKLFF; DNA: TGTGCCAGCAGTGAGGGGGGTCAGGATAATGAAAAACTGTTTTTT
length: 14; J: TRBJ2-1; V: TRBV2; D: TRBD2; size: -; CDR3: CASYGLAGNGEQFF; DNA: TGTGCCAGCTATGGACTAGCGGGAAATGGTGAGCAGTTCTTC
length: 15; J: TRBJ1-1; V: TRBV18; D: -; size: once; CDR3: CASSPFKGVATEAFF; DNA: TGTGCCAGCTCACCCTTCAAGGGGGTAGCCACTGAAGCTTTCTTT
length: 17; J: TRBJ2-3; V: TRBV27; D: TRBD2; size: -; CDR3: CASTPLYGLAGEDTQYF; DNA: TGTGCCAGCACCCCCCTTTACGGACTAGCGGGAGAAGATACGCAGTATTTT
length: 15; J: TRBJ2-7; V: TRBV28; D: TRBD1; size: -; CDR3: CASSFPLTGNYEQYF; DNA: TGTGCCAGCAGTTTTCCGTTGACAGGGAACTACGAGCAGTACTTC
length: 15; J: TRBJ2-1; V: TRBV4-1; D: -; size: -; CDR3: CASSQDLLTYNEQFF; DNA: TGCGCCAGCAGCCAAGATCTACTGACCTACAATGAGCAGTTCTTC
length: 13; J: TRBJ1-2; V: TRBV19; D: -; size: -; CDR3: CASSPTRNYGYTF; DNA: TGTGCCAGTAGTCCAACAAGAAACTATGGCTACACCTTC
length: 13; J: TRBJ2-3; V: TRBV19; D: TRBD2; size: -; CDR3: CASRPTSVDTQYF; DNA: TGTGCCAGTAGGCCTACTAGCGTTGATACGCAGTATTTT
length: 14; J: TRBJ1-2; V: TRBV4-1; D: -; size: -; CDR3: CASSQPDSDYGYTF; DNA: TGCGCCAGCAGCCAACCGGACTCAGACTATGGCTACACCTTC
length: 17; J: TRBJ2-1; V: TRBV4-1; D: TRBD2; size: -; CDR3: CASSQARASGRYYEQFF; DNA: TGCGCCAGCAGCCAAGCCCGTGCTAGCGGGAGATACTATGAGCAGTTCTTC
length: 19; J: TRBJ2-6; V: TRBV5-1; D: -; size: -; CDR3: CASSPGPSTRGSGANVLTF; DNA: TGCGCCAGCAGCCCTGGACCCTCAACCAGGGGCTCTGGGGCCAACGTCCTGACTTTC
length: 14; J: TRBJ2-3; V: TRBV19; D: -; size: -; CDR3: CASSIPTGSGTQYF; DNA: TGTGCCAGTAGTATACCTACAGGATCGGGTACGCAGTATTTT
length: 19; J: TRBJ2-1; V: TRBV15; D: TRBD2; size: -; CDR3: CATSRDKGLAGFRKGEQFF; DNA: TGTGCCACCAGCAGAGATAAGGGACTAGCGGGATTCCGTAAGGGTGAGCAGTTCTTC
length: 14; J: TRBJ1-4; V: TRBV5-4; D: -; size: -; CDR3: CASSLGQPNEKLFF; DNA: TGTGCCAGCAGCTTGGGACAGCCTAATGAAAAACTGTTTTTT
length: 14; J: TRBJ1-3; V: TRBV7-2; D: -; size: -; CDR3: CASRSPREGNTIYF; DNA: TGTGCCAGCAGATCGCCCCGGGAGGGAAACACCATATATTTT
length: 15; J: TRBJ2-6; V: TRBV19; D: -; size: few; CDR3: CASSIGQFGANVLTF; DNA: TGTGCCAGTAGTATCGGACAGTTCGGGGCCAACGTCCTGACTTTC